Shown below are 29 T cell receptor beta chains from a single sample sequenced in a study of blood T cell repertoires in COVID-19. This table comes from immunoSEQ multiplex PCR, and its TCRdb copy is limited to in-frame clones, with some not included. The sample shows 250,000 or so clones, roughly 89% of them seen only once. The sequencing input was PBMCs or T cells enriched from blood (not recorded which). All receptors derive from a man between 35 and 55 years old who had recovered from COVID-19.

V gene TRBV5-6 combines with J gene TRBJ2-7, with 8 bases matching TRBD1. Germline V gene lookup returns CDR1 SGHDT and CDR2 YYEEEE. V was pared by 5 bases and J by 4 bases, with 14 bases of the junction left unmatched. CDR3 size: 16 residues. This CDR3 reads CASSSAGGQGLYEQYF. As DNA, the CDR3 is TGTGCCAGCAGTTCGGCGGGCGGACAGGGACTGTACGAGCAGTACTTC.

The chain uses TRBV19 and TRBJ1-1; D is ambiguous. The V and J ends lost 1 base and 6 bases respectively, with 9 bases between them. Germline V lookup: CDR1 LNHDA, CDR2 SQIVND (reference sequence). The CDR3 runs 13 residues. The CDR3 spells CASSIGPSAEAFF. In DNA form, the CDR3 reads TGTGCCAGTAGTATAGGGCCCTCAGCTGAAGCTTTCTTT.

The chain carries TRBV27 and TRBJ2-7; D ambiguous. Germline V gene lookup returns CDR1 MNHEY and CDR2 SMNVEV (reference sequence). CDR3 length: 14 residues. V was clipped by 2 bases and J by 0 bases, with 8 bases between them. The CDR3: CASSLTTDSYEQYF. For the CDR3, the DNA is TGTGCCAGCAGTTTAACTACGGACTCCTACGAGCAGTACTTC.

This chain connects TRBV7-2 to TRBJ2-3; D is uncertain. In germline, CDR1 is SGHTA, CDR2 FQGNSA. The CDR3 extends over 16 amino acids. Trimming removed 3 bases from V and 1 base from J, with 14 bases in between. The CDR3 DNA sequence: TGTGCCAGCAGCTTTCGATTTGGAGAGGGCACAGATACGCAGTATTTT. Its protein is CASSFRFGEGTDTQYF.

The chain carries TRBV12-5 and TRBJ2-3; possible D gene TRBD1, 6 bases. The germline CDR1 and CDR2 sequences are LGHNT and FRNRAP. Trimming removed 3 bases at V and 1 base at J, with 8 bases between. This CDR3 has 14 residues. CDR3 DNA sequence: TGTGCTAGTGGTTTACAGGGAGGCACAGATACGCAGTATTTT. It yields the protein CASGLQGGTDTQYF. The full variable domain, with the rest looked up from reference TRBV12-5 and TRBJ2-3, is DARVTQTPRHKVTEMGQEVTMRCQPILGHNTVFWYRQTMMQGLELLAYFRNRAPLDDSGMPKDRFSAEMPDATLATLKIQPSEPRDSAVYFCASGLQGGTDTQYFGPGTRLTVL.

This chain joins TRBV27 and TRBJ1-2; the D gene is possibly TRBD1 (5 bases). The CDR3 length is 15 residues. Germline CDR1 and CDR2: MNHEY and SMNVEV (reference sequence). Trimming took 5 bases from V and 0 from J, leaving 13 bases between them. CDR3 nucleotide sequence: TGTGCCAGCAGTCCTCAGGGATTGGCTAACTATGGCTACACCTTC. This gives the protein CASSPQGLANYGYTF.

The CDR3 DNA reads TGCAGCCTAGGACAGGGGATCACAGATACGCAGTATTTT. Translated: CSLGQGITDTQYF. J is TRBJ2-3 and V is TRBV29-1; 9 bases align to TRBD1. The trim removed 8 bases at V and 2 bases at J, leaving 5 bases unmatched. This CDR3 has 13 amino acids. Germline CDR1 reads SQVTM; CDR2 reads ANQGSEA.

This clone was seen only a few times. The chain recombines TRBV16 with TRBJ2-2; perhaps TRBD1 as D (6 bases). V lost 4 bases, J lost 5 bases, and 11 bases lay in between. The CDR3 covers 14 residues. In germline, CDR1 is KGHSY, CDR2 FQNENV. CDR3 bases: TGTGCCAGCAGCCGCAAGGGGGTTACCGGGGAGCTGTTTTTT. This codes for CASSRKGVTGELFF.

The chain uses TRBV5-4 and TRBJ1-1; 10 positions agree with TRBD1. Germline V gives CDR1 SGHNT, CDR2 YYREEE (reference sequence). V trimming: 4 bases; J trimming: 1 base; junction bases outside the gene matches: 4. The CDR3 is 15 residues long. Here the CDR3 DNA reads TGTGCCAGCAGCGGGGACAGGGGTTCGAACACTGAAGCTTTCTTT. It yields the protein CASSGDRGSNTEAFF.

This clone came up once. The chain carries TRBV6-1 and TRBJ1-4, with 11 bases matching TRBD1. The CDR3 runs to 17 residues. Per the germline V gene, CDR1 is MNHNS and CDR2 is SASEGT. V shed 4 bases and J 4 bases; nucleotides not matched to a gene: 8. The CDR3 DNA follows: TGTGCCAGCAGTGGAAGGACAGGGGGCGGAGGTAATGAAAAACTGTTTTTT. Translating gives CASSGRTGGGGNEKLFF.

The V gene is TRBV5-1, the J gene TRBJ2-3; D gene uncertain. Germline assignment: CDR1 SGHRS and CDR2 YFSETQ. This CDR3 has 14 amino acids. Trimming took 1 base from V and 5 from J, leaving 11 bases between them. The CDR3 loop reads CASSLSYSRDTQYF. DNA for the CDR3: TGCGCCAGCAGCTTGAGTTACTCACGAGATACGCAGTATTTT.

The rearrangement joins TRBV10-3 to TRBJ1-4; D gene unclear. Trimming took 3 bases from V and 7 from J, leaving 6 bases between them. The germline CDR1 and CDR2 sequences are ENHRY and SYGVKD. CDR3 length equals 12 residues. CDR3 nucleotide sequence: TGTGCCATCAGTGATTTGAGTGAAAAACTGTTTTTT. This translates into CAISDLSEKLFF.

The V and J genes are TRBV7-8 and TRBJ1-5, with D possibly TRBD1 on 5 matching bases. CDR3 length: 15 residues. Germline lookup yields CDR1 SGHVS and CDR2 FQNEAQ. Trimming stripped 0 bases from V and 4 bases from J, with 10 bases between. For the CDR3, the DNA is TGTGCCAGCAGCTTAGCGGGCGGGGGGAATCAGCCCCAGCATTTT. Its translation is CASSLAGGGNQPQHF.

The rearrangement uses TRBV12-3 or TRBV12-4 and TRBJ2-5; maybe TRBD1 (5 bases). The CDR3 runs to 12 residues. Trimming left V 5 bases short and J 4 bases short, with 8 bases between. For the CDR3, the DNA is TGTGCCAGCAGTGTCCAGGGAGAGACCCAGTACTTC. Translating it yields CASSVQGETQYF.

At least ten counts were recorded for this clone. The V gene is TRBV19, the J gene TRBJ1-1; D is possibly TRBD1 (6 bases). CDR1 and CDR2 (germline): LNHDA, SQIVND (reference sequence). This CDR3 contains 14 residues. The V and J ends lost 7 bases and 1 base respectively, with 13 bases between them. The DNA of the CDR3 is TGTGCCAGTAAGGCTTGGACAGAGAACACTGAAGCTTTCTTT. Protein sequence: CASKAWTENTEAFF.

The chain combines TRBV6-6 with TRBJ1-4, with a weak D call TRBD1 (5 bases). Trimming pared 4 bases from V and 3 bases from J, leaving 15 bases between. This CDR3 is built from 16 residues. Germline loops: CDR1 MNHNY, CDR2 SVGAGI (reference sequence). In DNA, the CDR3 is TGTGCCAGCAGTTCCCGAGCCGGAGGGGCTAATGAAAAACTGTTTTTT. Translation: CASSSRAGGANEKLFF.

This rearrangement joins TRBV2 to TRBJ1-5; the D is unclear. V dropped 2 bases and J dropped 3 bases, with 8 bases sitting between them. The CDR3 length is 14 residues. From germline, CDR1 is SNHLY and CDR2 FYNNEI. This CDR3 is CASSEWAVNQPQHF. In DNA form, the CDR3 reads TGTGCCAGCAGTGAATGGGCAGTCAATCAGCCCCAGCATTTT.

The chain combines TRBV2 with TRBJ1-2; a possible D gene is TRBD1 (5 bases). V dropped 6 bases and J dropped 8 bases, with 22 bases sitting between them. The CDR3 extends over 15 amino acids. Germline CDR1 and CDR2: SNHLY and FYNNEI. Written as DNA, the CDR3 is TGTGCCAGCAGACTCACTATCGGGGGTGGGACGGGCTACACCTTC. This sequence encodes CASRLTIGGGTGYTF.

The genes are TRBV4-1 and TRBJ2-1; D perhaps matches TRBD1 (5 bases). V gave up 1 base and J gave up 2 bases, with 9 bases separating them. The CDR3 covers 15 residues. Looked up from germline, CDR1 is MGHRA and CDR2 is YSYEKL. In DNA form, the CDR3 reads TGCGCCAGCAGCCAAGGCAGGGCCGCCTACAATGAGCAGTTCTTC. Protein: CASSQGRAAYNEQFF.

V gene TRBV10-3 combines with J gene TRBJ1-5, with no clear D. This CDR3 is built from 15 residues. Germline values: CDR1 ENHRY, CDR2 SYGVKD. V was trimmed by 8 bases and J by 5 bases, leaving 19 bases between them. The CDR3 sequence is CAISADIARDQPQHF. The CDR3, as DNA: TGTGCCATCTCCGCTGATATAGCAAGAGATCAGCCCCAGCATTTT.

The chain employs TRBV7-9 and TRBJ1-5; TRBD1 matches 8 bases. After removal of 3 bases from V and 6 bases from J, the junction contained 7 bases not matched to a gene. CDR3 size: 15 residues. Germline assignment: CDR1 SEHNR and CDR2 FQNEAQ (reference sequence). The CDR3 DNA reads as TGTGCCAGCAGCTTGGACAGGGAAGGGGGTCAGCCCCAGCATTTT. Protein product: CASSLDREGGQPQHF.

This chain links TRBV19 with TRBJ2-3; TRBD2 matches at 7 bases. Germline V lookup: CDR1 LNHDA, CDR2 SQIVND (reference sequence). V was clipped by 6 bases and J by 3 bases; unmatched bases: 9. The CDR3 spans 15 residues. This CDR3 reads CASSPRGGKTDTQYF. The CDR3 nucleotides are TGTGCCAGTAGCCCCCGGGGAGGGAAGACAGATACGCAGTATTTT. The full variable domain, rest sourced from reference TRBV19 and TRBJ2-3, is DGGITQSPKYLFRKEGQNVTLSCEQNLNHDAMYWYRQDPGQGLRLIYYSQIVNDFQKGDIAEGYSVSREKKESFPLTVTSAQKNPTAFYLCASSPRGGKTDTQYFGPGTRLTVL.

This chain joins TRBV18 and TRBJ2-7; 11 nucleotides align to TRBD2. The CDR3 spans 14 residues. With V trimmed by 8 bases and J by 0 bases, 3 bases remained unmatched. The germline CDR1 and CDR2 sequences are KGHSH and LQKENI. The CDR3 DNA reads as TGTGCCAGCACCGGGACTAGCGGCTCCTACGAGCAGTACTTC. Encoded protein: CASTGTSGSYEQYF.

The V gene is TRBV18, the J gene TRBJ2-1; D gene ambiguous. Germline CDR1 is KGHSH and CDR2 is LQKENI. The V end lost 3 bases, the J end lost 13 bases, and 13 bases lay between the germline ends. This CDR3 contains 12 residues. The DNA of the CDR3 is TGTGCCAGCTCACCCCTATCTTCTACCCAGTTCTTC. Translated, it gives CASSPLSSTQFF.

The rearrangement links TRBV11-2 to TRBJ2-3, with 8 bases aligning to TRBD1. Trimming took 5 bases from V and 4 from J; bases not matched to a gene: 11. CDR1 is SGHAT and CDR2 is FQNNGV in the germline V gene. The CDR3 spans 16 residues. The CDR3 nucleotides read TGTGCCAGCAGCACGATCAGGGGGCGTAGCGCAGATACGCAGTATTTT. Amino acids: CASSTIRGRSADTQYF.

V and J are TRBV28 and TRBJ2-7, with D maybe TRBD2 (7 bases). The CDR3 covers 16 residues. Trimming took 6 bases from V and 0 from J, leaving 18 bases between them. Germline CDR1 reads MDHEN; CDR2 reads SYDVKM. The CDR3 nucleotides read TGTGCCAGCAGATCCGGGGGGCCCCTTGGCTCCTACGAGCAGTACTTC. Its protein is CASRSGGPLGSYEQYF.

The chain uses TRBV6-5 and TRBJ1-1; 8 nucleotides line up with TRBD1. V lost 5 bases and J lost 8; bases outside the gene matches: 4. The CDR3 runs 12 residues. Germline V CDR1 and CDR2: MNHEY, SVGAGI. The CDR3 loop reads CASSLYRGEAFF. CDR3 DNA sequence: TGTGCCAGCAGTCTATACAGGGGGGAAGCTTTCTTT.

V usage is TRBV29-1 and J usage is TRBJ2-5, with no clear D. Trimming removed 2 bases at V and 5 bases at J, with 12 bases between. The CDR3 runs 13 residues. Germline values: CDR1 SQVTM, CDR2 ANQGSEA. The CDR3 nucleotides are TGCAGCGTTGAACTGATGCTAGTGGAGACCCAGTACTTC. It encodes CSVELMLVETQYF.

The V call is TRBV4-2, the J call TRBJ1-3, with 8 bases lining up with TRBD1. CDR1 and CDR2 (germline): LGHNA, YNFKEQ. V shed 4 bases and J 2 bases; nucleotides not matched to a gene: 7. CDR3 size: 16 residues. CDR3 residues: CASSPRQGRAGNTIYF. Here the CDR3 DNA reads TGTGCCAGCAGCCCGCGACAGGGGAGGGCTGGAAACACCATATATTTT.